The 9 T cell receptor beta chains below were found in one sample sequenced in a study of T cells in localized non-small cell lung cancer. This table comes from immunoSEQ multiplex PCR, and its TCRdb copy is limited to in-frame clones, with some not included. There are under 75,000 clones in the sample; about nine tenths occur only once, and 20% to 25% lies in the top ten. The sequencing here drew on peripheral blood, taken before any cancer treatment. These receptors all come from a male donor aged 60 or over with stage III squamous cell lung carcinoma.

The chain recombines TRBV5-1 with TRBJ2-3; 10 bases map to TRBD2. The CDR3 is made up of 18 amino acids. CDR1 SGHRS and CDR2 YFSETQ come from the germline V gene. V lost 0 bases and J lost 0; bases outside the gene matches: 7. CDR3 in DNA: TGCGCCAGCAGCTTGGAGGCTAGCGGGGGAATTAGCACAGATACGCAGTATTTT. Its protein product is CASSLEASGGISTDTQYF.

This clone was recorded only once. This chain connects TRBV30 to TRBJ2-2; the D is unclear. The germline V gene has CDR1 GTSNPN and CDR2 SVGIG (reference sequence). The CDR3 is made up of 14 amino acids. The V gene lost 0 bases and the J gene lost 1 base, with 6 bases spanning the gap. CDR3 DNA sequence: TGTGCCTGGAGTGTTCTAGAGAACACCGGGGAGCTGTTTTTT. Its translation is CAWSVLENTGELFF.

This rearrangement joins TRBV2 to TRBJ1-1; the D gene is possibly TRBD1 (5 bases). CDR3 length equals 15 residues. Trimming removed 2 bases from V and 6 bases from J, with 16 bases in between. The germline gives CDR1 SNHLY, CDR2 FYNNEI. CDR3 bases: TGTGCCAGCAGTGAAAATACAGTGGGGCTTGCTGAAGCTTTCTTT. Translated, it gives CASSENTVGLAEAFF.

The chain combines TRBV13 with TRBJ2-7; 11 bases match TRBD1. V lost 1 base, J lost 7 bases, and 12 bases stayed unmatched. Germline V gene data show CDR1 as PRHDT and CDR2 as FYEKMQ (reference sequence). The CDR3 contains 17 residues. The CDR3 DNA reads as TGTGCCAGCAGCTTAGCCCGCAGGACAGGGGGCGTGGGTGAGCAGTACTTC. It encodes CASSLARRTGGVGEQYF.

The V and J genes are TRBV7-9 and TRBJ1-2, with 8 bases identical to TRBD1. There are 14 residues in the CDR3. Germline CDR1 reads SEHNR; CDR2 reads FQNEAQ (reference sequence). V was clipped by 3 bases and J by 8 bases; unmatched bases: 8. The chain's CDR3 is CASSLGQASGGYTF. CDR3 coding DNA: TGTGCCAGCAGCTTGGGACAGGCCAGTGGAGGCTACACCTTC.

The chain uses TRBV6-4 and TRBJ1-2, with 7 bases identical to TRBD1. The CDR3 has 13 amino acids. V was clipped by 5 bases and J by 4 bases; unmatched bases: 4. Germline loops: CDR1 MRHNA, CDR2 SNTAGT. The CDR3, as DNA: TGTGCCAGCAGTCGACAGGGATCCTATGGCTACACCTTC. Residues: CASSRQGSYGYTF.

The J gene is TRBJ2-5, the V gene TRBV6-5, with TRBD1 as a possible D gene (5 bases). Germline loops: CDR1 MNHEY, CDR2 SVGAGI. The CDR3 extends over 14 amino acids. Trimming removed 0 bases from V and 2 bases from J, with 7 bases in between. CDR3 in amino acids: CASSYSDRQETQYF. DNA of the CDR3: TGTGCCAGCAGTTACTCCGACAGACAAGAGACCCAGTACTTC.

This clone was counted between two and nine times. The chain is built from TRBV4-1 and TRBJ2-3; tentatively, D is TRBD2 (6 bases). The CDR3 totals 17 residues. CDR1 is MGHRA and CDR2 is YSYEKL in the germline V gene. Trimming stripped 6 bases from V and 0 bases from J, with 19 bases between. DNA of the CDR3: TGCGCCAGCAGTCTCTTAAGGGTAGGGACTAGCACAGATACGCAGTATTTT. This encodes CASSLLRVGTSTDTQYF.

V and J are TRBV6-5 and TRBJ1-5; TRBD1 matches 7 bases. J lost 9 bases, V lost 2 bases, and 13 bases had no gene match. The CDR3 length is 16 residues. From germline, CDR1 is MNHEY and CDR2 SVGAGI. CDR3 nucleotide sequence: TGTGCCAGCAGTTACCTGACAGGGACAGCCTCGGGGCCCCAGCATTTT. Translated: CASSYLTGTASGPQHF.